The clone carrying this TCR beta chain was seen many times. Germline V gene lookup returns CDR1 SGHTA and CDR2 FQGNSA. The CDR3 runs to 13 residues. V was clipped by 7 bases and J by 3 bases, with 9 bases between them. The team produced cDNA through 5'RACE using 10-nucleotide random UMIs. MiXCR was run by TCRdb on the 5' RACE reads, yielding one entry per CDR3 protein. The sample holds 87,000 or so distinct CDR3 sequences, 3.5% seen once. The data were obtained in a study of neurological immune-mediated disorders. Sequenced material: PBMCs. The rearrangement links TRBV7-2 to TRBJ2-2, with D unclear. This TCR derives from a woman under 30 with multiple sclerosis. Written as DNA, the CDR3 is TGTGCCAGCAACCAGAGAGACACCGGGGAGCTGTTTTTT. Protein sequence: CASNQRDTGELFF.